Shown below are 26 T cell receptor delta chains from a single sample sequenced in a study of gamma-delta T cells after stem cell transplantation. TCRdb redid clone calling on the RT-PCR reads using CATT. The sample carries 6,500 to 8,000 delta-chain clones, around a quarter recorded once. The sample taken for sequencing was gamma-delta T cells. The receptors shown here come from a human donor. It is not recorded whose cells these are; they may come from a transplant donor.

The chain couples TRDV2 to TRDJ1; 8 bases map to TRDD3. Germline V gene sequence: CDR1 GEAIGNYY, CDR2 EKD. This CDR3 is 20 amino acids long. V was pared by 0 bases and J by 1 base, with 18 bases of the junction left unmatched. The CDR3 nucleotides read TGTGCCTGTGACACCGTTGGGGGACTGGGGGCCCCTTCTCTCACCGATAAACTCATCTTT. This sequence encodes CACDTVGGLGAPSLTDKLIF.

A note on this clone: A read error is likely here: a far larger clone is one base away. The chain has TRDV2 and TRDJ1; 8 positions match TRDD3. The CDR3 loop spans 16 amino acids. The germline V gene has CDR1 GEAIGNYY and CDR2 EKD. Here the CDR3 DNA reads TGTGCCTGTGACAGCCTGGGGGACAAATACACCGATAATCTCATCTTT. Translated, it gives CACDSLGDKYTDNLIF.

Comments on this clone: This clone may be a read error of a much larger clone one base away. This chain links TRDV2 with TRDJ3; possible D gene TRDD3, 5 bases. This CDR3 is 22 amino acids long. Germline CDR1 is GEAIGNYY and CDR2 is EKD. V lost 0 bases, J lost 0 bases, and 23 bases lay in between. CDR3 region: CACDTAFRTRGQSSWDTRQMFF. For the CDR3, the DNA is TGTGCCTGTGACACCGCTTTTCGTACTAGGGGACAAAGCTCCTGGGACACCCGACAGATGTTTTTC.

This clone has more than one count but fewer than ten. The chain employs TRDV2 and TRDJ1; D might be TRDD2 (8 bases). The CDR3 is 20 amino acids. Trimming shortened V by 0 bases and J by 1 base, and 26 bases separated the two germline ends. Germline V gene data show CDR1 as GEAIGNYY and CDR2 as EKD. CDR3 DNA: TGTGCCTGTGACACCGGCTTCCTACGCGGGGGATCTAAGGCCACCGATAAACTCATCTTT. It translates to CACDTGFLRGGSKATDKLIF.

This clone is medium-sized. This chain joins TRDV2 and TRDJ1, with 9 nucleotides matching TRDD3. The V gene's germline CDR1 is GEAIGNYY and CDR2 EKD. The CDR3 has 19 residues. The junction had 13 bases not matched to a gene; V was cut back by 0 bases and J by 0 bases. The CDR3 region is CACDTLLGEPASYTDKLIF. The CDR3 region has the DNA TGTGCCTGTGACACCTTACTGGGGGAACCGGCCTCGTACACCGATAAACTCATCTTT.

In its sample, this clone was seen a few times. This chain joins TRDV2 and TRDJ1; maybe TRDD3 (6 bases). The CDR3 has 17 amino acids. The germline V gene encodes CDR1 GEAIGNYY and CDR2 EKD. V lost 2 bases to trimming and J lost 4 bases, with 22 bases between them. The CDR3 protein is CACDRVSRGNRDDKLIF. The CDR3 nucleotides read TGTGCCTGTGACAGAGTCTCAAGGGGGAACAGGGACGATAAACTCATCTTT.

The chain has TRDV2 and TRDJ3; 9 positions match TRDD3. The CDR3 length is 25 residues. Germline CDR1 GEAIGNYY, CDR2 EKD. Unmatched junction bases numbered 23, after V lost 0 bases and J lost 0 bases. CDR3 in amino acids: CACDTGYPGNILGDLRSWDTRQMFF. The CDR3 nucleotides are TGTGCCTGTGACACCGGGTATCCGGGAAATATACTGGGGGACCTCCGCTCCTGGGACACCCGACAGATGTTTTTC.

In regard to this clone: One base separates it from a far larger clone, so it is likely a read error. The chain combines TRDV2 with TRDJ3; TRDD3 matches at 9 bases. This CDR3 comprises 21 residues. CDR1 is GEAIGNYY, CDR2 EKD, per germline. The CDR3 sequence: CARDTVLGDSPSSWDTRQMFF. CDR3 bases: TGTGCCCGTGACACGGTACTGGGGGACTCCCCAAGCTCCTGGGACACCCGACAGATGTTTTTC.

This clone came up a few times. The V gene is TRDV1, the J gene TRDJ2; TRDD2 might be the D (5 bases). Trimming cost V 2 bases and J 2 bases, with 24 bases left between them. Germline loops: CDR1 TSWWSYY, CDR2 QGS. The CDR3 consists of 20 residues. In DNA, the CDR3 is TGTGCTCTTGGGGAAGAGGGTCCTAGGATCCCTCGGGGCTTGACAGCACAACTCTTCTTT. It translates to CALGEEGPRIPRGLTAQLFF.

By its share, this clone is medium-sized. The V call is TRDV2, the J call TRDJ1, with D unresolved. In germline, CDR1 is GEAIGNYY, CDR2 EKD. This CDR3 has 15 amino acids. V was shortened by 2 bases and J by 1 base, with 13 bases between the two germline ends. DNA of the CDR3: TGTGCCTGTGACATGATAGGGAGGATCACCGATAAACTCATCTTT. It yields the protein CACDMIGRITDKLIF.

Details on this clone: A far larger clone is just one base off, so this is likely a read error. The same CDR3 is also encoded by other DNA sequences in this sample. The chain recombines TRDV1 with TRDJ1; 10 bases are a match to TRDD3. CDR1 is TSWWSYY, CDR2 QGS, per germline. This CDR3 is built from 15 residues. The DNA for the CDR3 is TGTGCTCTTGGGGGACTGGGGGATTATGCCGATAAGCTCATCTTT. Translated: CALGGLGDYADKLIF.

This clone counts as medium-sized. The rearrangement joins TRDV2 to TRDJ1; D gene uncertain. V was pared by 6 bases and J by 2 bases, with 15 bases between. Germline-derived CDR1 and CDR2 are GEAIGNYY and EKD. The CDR3 runs to 14 residues. DNA for the CDR3: TGTGCCTGTCAACACCTATTGGATACCGATAAACTCATCTTT. Protein product: CACQHLLDTDKLIF.

The chain uses TRDV2 and TRDJ1, with D perhaps matching TRDD1 (5 bases). Germline assignment: CDR1 GEAIGNYY and CDR2 EKD. Trimming removed 0 bases at V and 3 bases at J, with 10 bases between. The CDR3 runs to 14 residues. The CDR3 loop is CACDTVEISDKLIF. CDR3 sequence (DNA): TGTGCCTGTGACACCGTCGAAATTTCCGATAAACTCATCTTT.

Judged by abundance, this clone is medium-sized. V is TRDV2 and J is TRDJ1; TRDD3 agrees at 10 bases. CDR1 and CDR2 from the germline V gene are GEAIGNYY and EKD. The CDR3 runs to 17 residues. The junction had 6 bases not matched to a gene; V was cut back by 0 bases and J by 0 bases. The CDR3 bases are TGTGCCTGTGACACCGTGGGGGATACAGCGGACACCGATAAACTCATCTTT. It encodes CACDTVGDTADTDKLIF.

With respect to this clone: A far larger clone is off by one base, so a read error is likely. This chain connects TRDV2 to TRDJ3; D possibly corresponds to TRDD3 (7 bases). Germline CDR1 GEAIGNYY, CDR2 EKD. This CDR3 comprises 23 residues. With 5 bases removed from V and 0 bases from J, the gap between germline ends came to 31 bases. The DNA for the CDR3 is TGTGCCTGTGGCCCGATCCTACAGGGGATAAAGGACGAAAGCTCCTGGGACACCCGACAGATGTTTTTC. This encodes CACGPILQGIKDESSWDTRQMFF.

Worth noting for this clone: A far larger clone is a single base away, which makes a read error likely. Other DNA sequences within the sample encode an identical CDR3. The CDR3 DNA reads TGTGCCTGTGACACCATCGTCGCTGGGGGATACGCTCCACTCATCTTT. Translating it yields CACDTIVAGGYAPLIF. The rearrangement links TRDV2 to TRDJ1, with 12 nucleotides matching TRDD3. CDR3 length: 16 amino acids. Trimming took 0 bases from V and 10 from J; bases not matched to a gene: 11. The germline V gene encodes CDR1 GEAIGNYY and CDR2 EKD.

The chain joins TRDV2 to TRDJ3; D not certain. The CDR3 is made up of 16 amino acids. V dropped 1 base and J dropped 0 bases, with 6 bases sitting between them. Germline V gene sequence: CDR1 GEAIGNYY, CDR2 EKD. CDR3 sequence reads: CACDTPSSWDTRQMFF. For the CDR3, the DNA is TGTGCCTGTGACACGCCAAGCTCCTGGGACACCCGACAGATGTTTTTC.

Notes on this clone: This likely reflects a read error, since a far larger clone is one base away. This chain uses TRDV2 with TRDJ1; 13 bases are shared with TRDD3. Germline assignment: CDR1 GEAIGNYY and CDR2 EKD. The CDR3 extends over 22 amino acids. The CDR3 DNA is TGTGCCTGTGACATCCAGTACTGGGGGATACGGGATGACCAAGTCAGAACCGATAAACCCATCTTT. It is translated as CACDIQYWGIRDDQVRTDKPIF.

A few counts support this clone. The gene calls are TRDV2 and TRDJ1, with TRDD3 matching 9 bases. Germline values: CDR1 GEAIGNYY, CDR2 EKD. The length of the CDR3 is 15 residues. The V and J ends lost 4 bases and 3 bases, in that order; junction bases with no gene match: 8. The CDR3 is CACEPVGDSADKLIF. CDR3 coding DNA: TGTGCCTGTGAGCCTGTGGGGGATAGTGCCGATAAACTCATCTTT.

This clone was counted between two and nine times. This chain uses TRDV2 with TRDJ1; 11 nucleotides align to TRDD3. The CDR3 extends over 18 amino acids. V lost 1 base and J lost 4; bases outside the gene matches: 13. Germline CDR1 is GEAIGNYY and CDR2 is EKD. CDR3 in amino acids: CACDTYWGISSGGDKLIF. CDR3 bases: TGTGCCTGTGACACATACTGGGGGATAAGCTCCGGGGGCGATAAACTCATCTTT.

In its sample, this clone was seen a few times. The rearrangement joins TRDV2 to TRDJ1, with 9 bases lining up with TRDD3. CDR3 length: 16 residues. Per germline, CDR1 GEAIGNYY and CDR2 EKD. Trimming at V came to 3 bases and at J to 0 bases, leaving 7 bases not matched to a gene. DNA for the CDR3: TGTGCCTGTGACCTTCTGGGGGATCGGTACACCGATAAACTCATCTTT. This codes for CACDLLGDRYTDKLIF.

The J gene is TRDJ1, the V gene TRDV2; 9 nucleotides align to TRDD3. This CDR3 is built from 17 residues. V shed 3 bases, J shed 0 bases, and the junction held 10 bases outside the gene matches. Germline values: CDR1 GEAIGNYY, CDR2 EKD. The CDR3: CACDVLGDPPYTDKLIF. The CDR3 nucleotides read TGTGCCTGTGACGTACTGGGGGACCCCCCGTACACCGATAAACTCATCTTT.

This clone counts as medium-sized. This chain connects TRDV2 to TRDJ3, with D possibly TRDD2 on 5 matching bases. This CDR3 region has 20 residues. V was pared by 2 bases and J by 0 bases, with 19 bases between. The germline V gene encodes CDR1 GEAIGNYY and CDR2 EKD. The DNA for the CDR3 is TGTGCCTGTGACATCCTGACTTCCCGACTTCGCTCCTGGGACACCCGACAGATGTTTTTC. This sequence encodes CACDILTSRLRSWDTRQMFF.

This clone is termed medium-sized. A single base is all that separates this from a far larger clone, so a read error is likely. The chain joins TRDV2 to TRDJ2; 7 bases fit TRDD3. Germline CDR1 reads GEAIGNYY; CDR2 reads EKD. This CDR3 has 15 amino acids. CDR3 nucleotides: TGTGCCCGTGACACCGTCGGGATACACACAGCACAACTCTTCTTT. Translation gives CARDTVGIHTAQLFF.

The table lists this clone with a few counts. This chain uses TRDV2 with TRDJ1, with TRDD3 as a possible D gene (5 bases). V lost 1 base and J lost 0, with 17 bases in between. The CDR3 length is 17 residues. Germline V gene lookup returns CDR1 GEAIGNYY and CDR2 EKD. The DNA for the CDR3 is TGTGCCTGTGACACGGTAACCAGGGGGTCCAACACCGATAAACTCATCTTT. Translating gives CACDTVTRGSNTDKLIF.

This clone was detected only once. A much larger clone lies a single base off, so this may be a read error. J is TRDJ1 and V is TRDV2; 11 bases agree with TRDD3. After removal of 5 bases from V and 9 bases from J, the junction contained 16 bases not matched to a gene. The CDR3 runs 16 residues. The V gene's germline CDR1 is GEAIGNYY and CDR2 EKD. This CDR3 reads CACVPVLGDTKRELIF. As DNA, the CDR3 is TGTGCCTGTGTCCCTGTCTTGGGGGATACGAAGAGAGAACTCATCTTT.